This TCR beta chain emerged from a study of T cells in localized non-small cell lung cancer. Notes on the study in general: Higher blood T cell density went with longer overall survival.

Measured with immunoSEQ multiplex PCR; TCRdb has only the in-frame clones, and not every one. Here the sample spans about 33,000 clones, roughly 90% being singletons. Concerning this clone itself: Its antigen is as yet unknown.

The ends lost 1 base at V and 8 bases at J; junction bases unmatched: 2. This CDR3 has 15 residues. Germline V gene sequence: CDR1 SEHNR, CDR2 FQNEAQ (reference sequence). The chain links TRBV7-9 to TRBJ2-1; 13 bases map to TRBD2. The clonotype was recovered from a female donor of 60 years or more with stage I lung adenocarcinoma. The sequencing used peripheral blood, collected before any cancer treatment. CDR3 region: CASSLGGLAGDEQFF. CDR3 sequence (DNA): TGTGCCAGCAGCTTAGGCGGACTAGCGGGGGATGAGCAGTTCTTC.